This T cell receptor (beta chain) emerged from a study of OX40 agonist ivuxolimab in advanced cancers. Looking at the study overall: In this trial design, patients received ivuxolimab intravenously at 0.01 to 10 mg/kg every 2 weeks. Subjects had a mean age of roughly 60 years, with a range of 23 to 79; less than 90% were male.

As concerns this clone: Antigen: not known.

The CDR3 runs 17 residues. Losses at the gene ends were 1 base for V and 2 bases for J; bases not matched to a gene: 8. The V gene's germline CDR1 is SGHNT and CDR2 YYREEE (reference sequence). The method was immunoSEQ multiplex PCR; TCRdb's version includes in-frame clones alone and lacks a portion of them. The sample shows more than 100,000 clones, approximately 94% of them seen only once. Findings and limits, study-wide: There was clonal expansion of CD4+ and CD8+ blood T cells by week 6 at 0.1 to 3.0 mg/kg.

Patients with autoimmune history or systemic immunosuppression were excluded. The sequence came from an adult with an advanced solid tumor such as melanoma, head and neck, liver or kidney cancer. This specimen was CD4+ or CD8+ T cells sorted from blood, taken in a trial of the OX40 agonist ivuxolimab. V and J are TRBV5-4 and TRBJ2-3, with 9 nucleotides matching TRBD2. For the CDR3, the DNA is TGTGCCAGCAGCTTGTTGAAAACTAGCGGGCCCACAGATACGCAGTATTTT. Translation gives CASSLLKTSGPTDTQYF.